This T cell receptor (beta chain) appears in the sequencing data of a study of blood T cell repertoires in COVID-19. The CDR3 extends over 16 amino acids. CDR1 is KGHDR and CDR2 is SFDVKD in the germline V gene. V shed 2 bases and J shed 5 bases, with 14 bases lying between them. In Seattle, patients joined the study during active infection and were tracked longitudinally. Clones were sequenced by immunoSEQ multiplex PCR, and TCRdb holds only the in-frame ones, with some missing. The sample lists 60,000 to 65,000 clones, 78% occurring once. Sequencing used peripheral blood. This sequence was found in a man aged 55 to 70 with COVID-19, enrolled during active disease. The genes are TRBV24-1 and TRBJ2-2; D perhaps matches TRBD1 (5 bases). CDR3 sequence reads: CATSDSRRASTGELFF. Written as DNA, the CDR3 is TGTGCCACCAGTGATTCGCGCAGGGCGAGTACCGGGGAGCTGTTTTTT.